Sequencing of this T cell receptor beta chain was carried out in a study of cytomegalovirus exposure and HLA in healthy donors. Germline V lookup: CDR1 SGHNT, CDR2 YENEEA. Trimming cost V 3 bases and J 5 bases, with 11 bases left between them. CDR3 length: 13 amino acids. 60 Vbeta and 13 Jbeta primers were used in PCR. The method was immunoSEQ multiplex PCR; TCRdb's version includes in-frame clones alone and lacks a portion of them. Here the sample spans 150,000 to 200,000 clones, about four fifths being singletons. This TCR derives from a young man in good health and CMV-seronegative. The rearrangement links TRBV11-3 to TRBJ2-7; tentatively, D is TRBD1 (6 bases). The sequenced sample consisted of PBMCs. CDR3 protein: CASSFTGINEQYF. The CDR3 region has the DNA TGTGCCAGCAGCTTCACAGGGATCAACGAGCAGTACTTC.